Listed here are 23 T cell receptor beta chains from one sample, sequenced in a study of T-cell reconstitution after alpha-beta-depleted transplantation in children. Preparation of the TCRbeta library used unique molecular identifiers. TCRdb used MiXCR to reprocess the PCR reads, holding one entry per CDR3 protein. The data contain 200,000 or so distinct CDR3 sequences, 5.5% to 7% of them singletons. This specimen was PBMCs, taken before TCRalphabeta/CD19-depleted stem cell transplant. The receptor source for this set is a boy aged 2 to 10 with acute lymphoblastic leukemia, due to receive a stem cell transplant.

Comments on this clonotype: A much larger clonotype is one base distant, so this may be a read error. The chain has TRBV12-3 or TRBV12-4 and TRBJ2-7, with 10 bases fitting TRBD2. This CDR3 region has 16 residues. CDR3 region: CVSSLIRLAGEREQYF. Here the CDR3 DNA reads TGTGTCAGCAGTTTAATCCGGCTAGCGGGAGAACGCGAGCAGTACTTC.

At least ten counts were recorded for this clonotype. CDR3 region: CASSQVRSGELFF. The CDR3 bases are TGTGCCAGCAGCCAAGTGAGGTCCGGGGAGCTGTTTTTT. The gene calls are TRBV7-2 and TRBJ2-2; D unresolved. The CDR3 length is 13 residues. The V gene's germline CDR1 is SGHTA and CDR2 FQGNSA. V was trimmed by 5 bases and J by 6 bases, leaving 10 bases between them. The whole variable domain, remainder taken from reference TRBV7-2 and TRBJ2-2, is GAGVSQSPSNKVTEKGKDVELRCDPISGHTALYWYRQSLGQGLEFLIYFQGNSAPDKSGLPSDRFSAERTGGSVSTLTIQRTQQEDSAVYLCASSQVRSGELFFGEGSRLTVL.

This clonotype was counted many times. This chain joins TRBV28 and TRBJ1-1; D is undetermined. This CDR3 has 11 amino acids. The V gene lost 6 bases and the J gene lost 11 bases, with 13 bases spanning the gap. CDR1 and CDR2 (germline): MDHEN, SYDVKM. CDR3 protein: CASRLSEAAFF. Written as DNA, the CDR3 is TGTGCCAGCAGACTCTCAGAGGCTGCTTTCTTT. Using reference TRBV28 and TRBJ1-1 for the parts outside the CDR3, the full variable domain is DVKVTQSSRYLVKRTGEKVFLECVQDMDHENMFWYRQDPGLGLRLIYFSYDVKMKEKGDIPEGYSVSREKKERFSLILESASTNQTSMYLCASRLSEAAFFGQGTRLTVV.

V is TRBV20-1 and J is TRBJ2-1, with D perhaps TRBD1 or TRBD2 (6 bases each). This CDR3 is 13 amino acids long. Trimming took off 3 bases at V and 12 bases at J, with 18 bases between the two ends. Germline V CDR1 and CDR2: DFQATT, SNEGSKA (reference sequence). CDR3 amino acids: CSASPGAGGVQFF. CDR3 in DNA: TGCAGTGCTAGCCCGGGGGCCGGGGGTGTGCAGTTCTTC.

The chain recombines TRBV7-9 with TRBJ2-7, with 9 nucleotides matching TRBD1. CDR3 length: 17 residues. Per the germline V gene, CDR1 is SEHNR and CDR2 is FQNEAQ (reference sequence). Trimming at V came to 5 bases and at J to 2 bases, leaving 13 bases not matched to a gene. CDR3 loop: CASSRTPGQGSTYEQYF. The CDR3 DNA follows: TGTGCCAGCAGCCGTACGCCGGGACAGGGATCGACCTACGAGCAGTACTTC.

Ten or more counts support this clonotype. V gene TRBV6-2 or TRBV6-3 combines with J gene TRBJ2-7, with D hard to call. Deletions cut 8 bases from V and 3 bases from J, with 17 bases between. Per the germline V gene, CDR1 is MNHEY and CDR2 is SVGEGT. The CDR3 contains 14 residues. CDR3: CASLPGRGFYEQYF. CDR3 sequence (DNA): TGTGCCAGCCTCCCCGGGCGTGGGTTCTACGAGCAGTACTTC.

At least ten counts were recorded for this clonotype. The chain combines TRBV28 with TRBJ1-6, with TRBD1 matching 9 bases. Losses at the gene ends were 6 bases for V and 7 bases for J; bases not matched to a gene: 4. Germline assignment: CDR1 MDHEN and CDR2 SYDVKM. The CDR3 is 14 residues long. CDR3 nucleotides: TGTGCCAGCAGAGGGACAGGGAGCAATTCACCCCTCCACTTT. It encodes CASRGTGSNSPLHF.

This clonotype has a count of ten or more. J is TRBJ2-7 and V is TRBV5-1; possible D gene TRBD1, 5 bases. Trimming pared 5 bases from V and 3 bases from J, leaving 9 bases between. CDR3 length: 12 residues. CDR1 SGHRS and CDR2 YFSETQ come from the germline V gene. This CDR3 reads CASRGDSYEQYF. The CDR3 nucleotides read TGCGCCAGCAGGGGTGACAGCTACGAGCAGTACTTC. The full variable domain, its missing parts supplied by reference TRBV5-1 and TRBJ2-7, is KAGVTQTPRYLIKTRGQQVTLSCSPISGHRSVSWYQQTPGQGLQFLFEYFSETQRNKGNFPGRFSGRQFSNSRSEMNVSTLELGDSALYLCASRGDSYEQYFGPGTRLTVT.

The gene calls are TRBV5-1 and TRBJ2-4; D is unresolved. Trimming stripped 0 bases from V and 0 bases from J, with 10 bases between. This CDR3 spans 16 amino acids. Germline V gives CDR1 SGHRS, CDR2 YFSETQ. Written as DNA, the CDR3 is TGCGCCAGCAGCTTGGACCCCCAAAGAGCCAAAAACATTCAGTACTTC. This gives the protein CASSLDPQRAKNIQYF.

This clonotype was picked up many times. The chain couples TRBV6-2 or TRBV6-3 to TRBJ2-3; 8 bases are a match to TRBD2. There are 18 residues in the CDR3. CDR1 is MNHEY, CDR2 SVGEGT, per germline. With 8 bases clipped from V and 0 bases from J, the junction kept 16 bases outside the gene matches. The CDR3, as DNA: TGTGCCAGCTTCCAGTCGACTAGCGCCAAGTCTAGCACAGATACGCAGTATTTT. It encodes CASFQSTSAKSSTDTQYF.

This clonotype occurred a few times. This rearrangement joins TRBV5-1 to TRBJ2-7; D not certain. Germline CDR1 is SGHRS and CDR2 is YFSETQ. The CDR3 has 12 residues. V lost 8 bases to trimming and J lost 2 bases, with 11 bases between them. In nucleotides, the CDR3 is TGCGCCAGTGGGTCACCCACCTACGAGCAGTACTTC. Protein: CASGSPTYEQYF.

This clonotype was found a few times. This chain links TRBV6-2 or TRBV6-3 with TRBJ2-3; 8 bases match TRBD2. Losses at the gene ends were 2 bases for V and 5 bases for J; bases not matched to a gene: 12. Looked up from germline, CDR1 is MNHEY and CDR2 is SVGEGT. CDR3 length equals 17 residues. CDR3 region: CASSYDREAGEVDTQYF. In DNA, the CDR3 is TGTGCCAGCAGTTACGATCGGGAAGCGGGGGAAGTAGATACGCAGTATTTT.

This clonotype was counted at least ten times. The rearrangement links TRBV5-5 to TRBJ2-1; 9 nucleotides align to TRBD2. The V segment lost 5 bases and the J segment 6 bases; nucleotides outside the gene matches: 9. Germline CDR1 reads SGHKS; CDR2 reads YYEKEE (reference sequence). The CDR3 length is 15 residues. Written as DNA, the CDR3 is TGTGCCAGCAGTTTTACTAGCGGGTCTGGCAATGAGCAGTTCTTC. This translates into CASSFTSGSGNEQFF.

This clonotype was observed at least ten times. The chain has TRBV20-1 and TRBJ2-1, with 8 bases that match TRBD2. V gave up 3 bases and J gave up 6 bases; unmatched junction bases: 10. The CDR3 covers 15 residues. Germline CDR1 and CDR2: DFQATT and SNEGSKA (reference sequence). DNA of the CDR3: TGCAGTGCTAGCGGGAGGGCTTCTAAGCCCAATGAGCAGTTCTTC. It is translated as CSASGRASKPNEQFF.

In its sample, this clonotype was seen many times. The CDR3 loop is CASSSPGDSEAFF. DNA for the CDR3: TGTGCCAGCAGCTCACCGGGCGATTCTGAAGCTTTCTTT. The chain links TRBV7-9 to TRBJ1-1; D is unclear. Trimming took 4 bases from V and 6 from J, leaving 12 bases between them. Germline V gives CDR1 SEHNR, CDR2 FQNEAQ (reference sequence). The CDR3 contains 13 residues.

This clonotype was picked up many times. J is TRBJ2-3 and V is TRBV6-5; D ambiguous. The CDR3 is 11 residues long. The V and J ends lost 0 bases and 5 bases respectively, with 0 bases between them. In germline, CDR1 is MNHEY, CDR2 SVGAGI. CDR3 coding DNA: TGTGCCAGCAGTTACTCAGATACGCAGTATTTT. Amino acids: CASSYSDTQYF.

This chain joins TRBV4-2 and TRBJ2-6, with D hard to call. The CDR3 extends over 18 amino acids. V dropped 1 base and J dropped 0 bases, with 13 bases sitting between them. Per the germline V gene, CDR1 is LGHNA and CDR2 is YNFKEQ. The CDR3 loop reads CASSQAHSQFSGANVLTF. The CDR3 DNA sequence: TGTGCCAGCAGCCAAGCTCACTCCCAGTTCTCTGGGGCCAACGTCCTGACTTTC.

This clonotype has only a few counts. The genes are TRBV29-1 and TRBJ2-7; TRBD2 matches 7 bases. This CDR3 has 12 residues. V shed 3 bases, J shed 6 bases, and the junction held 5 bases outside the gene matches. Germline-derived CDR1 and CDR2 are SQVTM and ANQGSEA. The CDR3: CSVEGREGEQYF. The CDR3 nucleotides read TGCAGCGTTGAGGGCAGGGAGGGCGAGCAGTACTTC.

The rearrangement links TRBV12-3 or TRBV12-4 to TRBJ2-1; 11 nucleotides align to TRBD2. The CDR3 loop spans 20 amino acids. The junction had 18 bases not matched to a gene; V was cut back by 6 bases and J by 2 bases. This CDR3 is CASSLSLRLAGGFPYNEQFF. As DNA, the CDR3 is TGTGCCAGCAGCCTTAGCCTCAGGCTAGCGGGGGGTTTCCCCTACAATGAGCAGTTCTTC.

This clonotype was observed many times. The CDR3 loop reads CASSFLSGGQETQYF. CDR3 DNA sequence: TGTGCCAGCAGCTTTCTGAGCGGGGGCCAAGAGACCCAGTACTTC. The chain uses TRBV7-9 and TRBJ2-5; TRBD2 agrees at 8 bases. The CDR3 length is 15 residues. V lost 3 bases to trimming and J lost 1 base; unmatched junction nucleotides: 4. Germline V gene data show CDR1 as SEHNR and CDR2 as FQNEAQ (reference sequence).

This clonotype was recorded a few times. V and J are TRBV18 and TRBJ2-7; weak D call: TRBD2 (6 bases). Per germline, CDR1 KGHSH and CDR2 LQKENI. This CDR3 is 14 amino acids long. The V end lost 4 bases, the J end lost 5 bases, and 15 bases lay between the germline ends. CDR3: CASSLFGSPHEQYF. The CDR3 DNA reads TGTGCCAGCTCACTATTCGGGAGCCCCCACGAGCAGTACTTC.

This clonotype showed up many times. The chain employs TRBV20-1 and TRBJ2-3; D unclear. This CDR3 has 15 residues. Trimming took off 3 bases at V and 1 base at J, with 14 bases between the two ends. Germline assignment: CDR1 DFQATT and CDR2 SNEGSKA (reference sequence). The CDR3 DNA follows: TGCAGTGCTAGGATACAAGGGATGGGCACAGATACGCAGTATTTT. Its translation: CSARIQGMGTDTQYF.

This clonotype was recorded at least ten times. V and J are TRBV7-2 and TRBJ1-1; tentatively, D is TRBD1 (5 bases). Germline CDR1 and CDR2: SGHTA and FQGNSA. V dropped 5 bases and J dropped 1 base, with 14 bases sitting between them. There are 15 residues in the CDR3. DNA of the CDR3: TGTGCCAGCAGCCCATGGGGGGGACCGAACACTGAAGCTTTCTTT. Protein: CASSPWGGPNTEAFF.